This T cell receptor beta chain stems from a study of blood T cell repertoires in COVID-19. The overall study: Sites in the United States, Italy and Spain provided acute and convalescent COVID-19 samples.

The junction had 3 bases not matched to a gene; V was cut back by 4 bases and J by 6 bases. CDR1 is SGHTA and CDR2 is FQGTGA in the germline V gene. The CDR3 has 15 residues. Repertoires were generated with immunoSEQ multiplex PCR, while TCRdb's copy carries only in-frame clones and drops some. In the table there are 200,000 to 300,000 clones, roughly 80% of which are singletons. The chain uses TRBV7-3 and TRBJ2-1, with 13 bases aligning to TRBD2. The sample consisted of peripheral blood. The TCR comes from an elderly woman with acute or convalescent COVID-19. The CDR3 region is CASSSGLAGVNEQFF. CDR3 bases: TGTGCCAGCAGCTCCGGACTAGCGGGAGTCAATGAGCAGTTCTTC.